The 25 T cell receptor beta chains given below trace back to one sample, sequenced in a study of shared T cell receptors in the human thymus. The table came from immunoSEQ multiplex PCR; TCRdb's copy has only in-frame clones and leaves some out. This table holds hundreds of thousands of clones, about 87% found once. These data are also associated with another study on human thymus T cells.

Specimen: thymocytes. Receptors were obtained from a boy less than two years old with a congenital heart defect.

CDR3 residues: CASSVSLGWREDLTDTQYF. CDR3 DNA sequence: TGTGCCAGCAGCGTGAGTCTAGGGTGGCGGGAGGACCTCACAGATACGCAGTATTTT. The gene calls are TRBV9 and TRBJ2-3, with 8 bases that match TRBD2. The germline gives CDR1 SGDLS, CDR2 YYNGEE. V lost 2 bases, J lost 2 bases, and 16 bases stayed unmatched. This CDR3 contains 19 residues.

This clone was seen a single time. The chain links TRBV28 to TRBJ1-2, with 8 bases that match TRBD1. V shed 3 bases, J shed 6 bases, and the junction held 12 bases outside the gene matches. Germline lookup yields CDR1 MDHEN and CDR2 SYDVKM. This CDR3 contains 16 residues. CDR3 sequence: CASSFCGTQGDHGYTF. For the CDR3, the DNA is TGTGCCAGCAGTTTTTGCGGGACACAGGGGGATCATGGCTACACCTTC.

V is TRBV5-1 and J is TRBJ2-5; the match to TRBD1 covers 7 bases. Germline assignment: CDR1 SGHRS and CDR2 YFSETQ. The CDR3 is 13 residues long. J lost 4 bases, V lost 5 bases, and 5 bases had no gene match. CDR3 DNA sequence: TGCGCCAGCAGGGGACAGTTCCGAGAGACCCAGTACTTC. It translates to CASRGQFRETQYF.

This chain joins TRBV6-1 and TRBJ1-3; perhaps TRBD1 as D (6 bases). The V end lost 3 bases, the J end lost 4 bases, and 13 bases lay between the germline ends. Germline CDR1 and CDR2: MNHNS and SASEGT. The CDR3 contains 15 residues. The CDR3 region has the DNA TGTGCCAGCAGTGACTCCGGGACAAGCGGAAACACCATATATTTT. This encodes CASSDSGTSGNTIYF.

This chain uses TRBV15 with TRBJ2-1, with 7 bases aligning to TRBD2. With 5 bases clipped from V and 4 bases from J, the junction kept 8 bases outside the gene matches. The CDR3 spans 15 residues. The germline CDR1 and CDR2 sequences are LNHNV and YYDKDF (reference sequence). The CDR3 is CATSRGRDYYNEQFF. CDR3 in DNA: TGTGCCACCAGCCGAGGACGGGACTATTACAATGAGCAGTTCTTC. The complete variable domain, with remaining parts taken from reference TRBV15 and TRBJ2-1, reads DAMVIQNPRYQVTQFGKPVTLSCSQTLNHNVMYWYQQKSSQAPKLLFHYYDKDFNNEADTPDNFQSRRPNTSFCFLDIRSPGLGDTAMYLCATSRGRDYYNEQFFGPGTRLTVL.

This clone was seen a handful of times. In nucleotides, the CDR3 is TGCGCCAGCAGCGAAATAGCGGGAGTCCCCTACAATGAGCAGTTCTTC. Amino acids: CASSEIAGVPYNEQFF. The V and J genes are TRBV5-1 and TRBJ2-1, with 9 bases identical to TRBD2. The V and J ends lost 4 bases and 2 bases, in that order; junction bases with no gene match: 7. The germline V gene encodes CDR1 SGHRS and CDR2 YFSETQ. The CDR3 has 16 amino acids.

The genes are TRBV7-6 and TRBJ2-7; 7 bases fit TRBD1. Unmatched junction bases numbered 18, after V lost 5 bases and J lost 2 bases. Germline V gene lookup returns CDR1 SGHVS and CDR2 FNYEAQ. The CDR3 is 18 amino acids. CDR3 loop: CASSPPDGLGGETYEQYF. DNA for the CDR3: TGTGCCAGCAGCCCACCGGATGGGCTAGGGGGCGAGACCTACGAGCAGTACTTC.

This clone was observed a single time. This chain connects TRBV19 to TRBJ2-7; possible D gene TRBD2, 5 bases. The ends were cut back, 4 bases at V and 2 bases at J, with 15 bases in the middle. CDR1 is LNHDA, CDR2 SQIVND, per germline (reference sequence). This CDR3 contains 15 residues. This chain's CDR3 is CASSKTGLPTYEQYF. The CDR3 bases are TGTGCCAGTAGTAAAACGGGGTTACCGACCTACGAGCAGTACTTC.

J is TRBJ2-7 and V is TRBV6-5; 11 nucleotides match TRBD2. V dropped 2 bases and J dropped 5; count of bases not matched to a gene: 8. The CDR3 loop spans 16 amino acids. Germline V CDR1 and CDR2: MNHEY, SVGAGI. DNA for the CDR3: TGTGCCAGCAGTTACACTCCCGGGACTAGCGGCGACGAGCAGTACTTC. Translation gives CASSYTPGTSGDEQYF.

The J gene is TRBJ1-5, the V gene TRBV21-1; the table's D call of TRBD1 was not tested on the DNA. TRBV21-1 is listed as a pseudogene. CDR3 length: 19 amino acids. In nucleotides, the CDR3 is TGTGCCAGCAGCAAATGGGCTTGTGGGGACAGGGGGTATAATCAGCCCCAGCATTTT. Translated, it gives CASSKWACGDRGYNQPQHF.

The chain's CDR3 is CASSYSKAGVTYEQYF. In DNA form, the CDR3 reads TGTGCCAGCAGTTACTCGAAGGCAGGTGTTACCTACGAGCAGTACTTC. The chain has TRBV6-6 and TRBJ2-7; D call uncertain. Trimming cost V 0 bases and J 2 bases, with 14 bases left between them. Germline V gives CDR1 MNHNY, CDR2 SVGAGI (reference sequence). This CDR3 has 16 residues.

J is TRBJ1-1 and V is TRBV6-8; tentatively, D is TRBD1 (5 bases). Germline CDR1 reads MNHGY; CDR2 reads SAAAGT. Trimming took 8 bases from V and 3 from J, leaving 22 bases between them. The CDR3 runs 16 residues. The CDR3 DNA is TGTGCCAGCGGACCTCCAGGGCCCCCATTGTACACTGAAGCTTTCTTT. It translates to CASGPPGPPLYTEAFF.

The V call is TRBV6-5, the J call TRBJ2-1; D might be TRBD1 (6 bases). The CDR3 length is 15 residues. CDR1 is MNHEY and CDR2 is SVGAGI in the germline V gene. Written as DNA, the CDR3 is TGTGCTAACTGCAATCTTCACAGGGATTGGCATGAGCAGTTCTTC. Protein sequence: CANCNLHRDWHEQFF.

The chain recombines TRBV29-1 with TRBJ1-1; possibly TRBD1 for D (6 bases). The CDR3 sequence is 17 residues long. The V end lost 3 bases, the J end lost 2 bases, and 22 bases lay between the germline ends. The germline V gene encodes CDR1 SQVTM and CDR2 ANQGSEA. The CDR3 region has the DNA TGCAGCGTTGAGACCCACTTAGACCACAGGGCAAACACTGAAGCTTTCTTT. It yields the protein CSVETHLDHRANTEAFF.

The chain is built from TRBV4-3 and TRBJ2-5, with D hard to call. The CDR3 contains 19 residues. V dropped 0 bases and J dropped 0 bases, with 20 bases sitting between them. Germline V CDR1 and CDR2: LGHNA, YSLEER. Written as DNA, the CDR3 is TGCGCCAGCAGCCAAGATACCTTGGATGACGGAGCCCACCAAGAGACCCAGTACTTC. Translating gives CASSQDTLDDGAHQETQYF.

Comment on this clone: A much larger clone is a single base away; this may be a read error. This sequence joins TRBV5-1 and TRBJ2-3, with a possible D match to TRBD1 (5 bases). V lost 4 bases and J 1 base, leaving 7 bases between the germline ends. Germline V CDR1 and CDR2: SGHRS, YFSETQ. This CDR3 contains 13 residues. The CDR3 DNA is TGCGCCAGCAGCCAACAGGGCACAGATACGCAGTATTTT. It yields the protein CASSQQGTDTQYF.

The V gene is TRBV2, the J gene TRBJ2-3, with a possible D match to TRBD2 (7 bases). V lost 8 bases and J 4 bases, leaving 22 bases between the germline ends. CDR1 is SNHLY and CDR2 is FYNNEI in the germline V gene. This CDR3 spans 16 amino acids. CDR3 bases: TGTGCCAGCGGGGCGGGGGCAGGGGCCCTAGCAGATACGCAGTATTTT. This encodes CASGAGAGALADTQYF.

The CDR3 nucleotides read TGTGCCAGCAGCCAAGCCCTCAGAAACACTGAAGCTTTCTTT. This encodes CASSQALRNTEAFF. The chain has TRBV4-2 and TRBJ1-1; D is ambiguous. Germline loops: CDR1 LGHNA, CDR2 YNFKEQ. With 1 base removed from V and 2 bases from J, the gap between germline ends came to 8 bases. The CDR3 sequence is 14 residues long.

This chain connects TRBV28 to TRBJ1-2; the D gene is possibly TRBD1 (5 bases). With 5 bases removed from V and 3 bases from J, the gap between germline ends came to 22 bases. The CDR3 totals 17 residues. From germline, CDR1 is MDHEN and CDR2 SYDVKM. CDR3 in amino acids: CASSPSLRQKGDYGYTF. In nucleotides, the CDR3 is TGTGCCAGCAGTCCAAGTTTAAGGCAAAAAGGGGACTATGGCTACACCTTC.

V and J are TRBV7-3 and TRBJ2-7; perhaps TRBD1 as D (6 bases). There are 13 residues in the CDR3. The germline V gene has CDR1 SGHTA and CDR2 FQGTGA. Trimming shortened V by 3 bases and J by 5 bases, and 11 bases separated the two germline ends. CDR3 in amino acids: CASSFTGSHEQYF. The CDR3 bases are TGTGCCAGCAGCTTTACAGGGTCCCACGAGCAGTACTTC.

V gene TRBV28 combines with J gene TRBJ1-1, with D possibly matching TRBD1 (6 bases). V dropped 1 base and J dropped 0 bases, with 21 bases sitting between them. CDR3 size: 19 residues. Germline CDR1 is MDHEN and CDR2 is SYDVKM. The CDR3 DNA reads TGTGCCAGCAGTTTATTTCAGCGGGGGCAGAGGCGGGTGAACACTGAAGCTTTCTTT. Translating gives CASSLFQRGQRRVNTEAFF.

This chain joins TRBV28 and TRBJ2-1; possible D gene TRBD2, 5 bases. This CDR3 region has 15 residues. Germline V gene sequence: CDR1 MDHEN, CDR2 SYDVKM. Trimming shortened V by 3 bases and J by 4 bases, and 13 bases separated the two germline ends. CDR3 bases: TGTGCCAGCAGTTTTCAGGCTAGCAGGTACAATGAGCAGTTCTTC. It specifies CASSFQASRYNEQFF.

The genes are TRBV9 and TRBJ2-3; D is possibly TRBD2 (6 bases). Germline V CDR1 and CDR2: SGDLS, YYNGEE. V was pared by 0 bases and J by 4 bases, with 15 bases between. The CDR3 consists of 16 residues. CDR3 sequence (DNA): TGTGCCAGCAGCGTAGATCCTAGCGAAGGGTCAGATACGCAGTATTTT. Its protein product is CASSVDPSEGSDTQYF.

This chain joins TRBV19 and TRBJ2-2; the match to TRBD2 covers 8 bases. The CDR3 sequence is 14 residues long. The V gene end was trimmed by 10 bases and the J gene end by 3 bases; junction bases not matched to a gene: 7. Germline-derived CDR1 and CDR2 are LNHDA and SQIVND (reference sequence). The CDR3 spells CATREGGDTGELFF. The CDR3 region has the DNA TGTGCCACCCGGGAGGGGGGCGACACCGGGGAGCTGTTTTTT.

Here the CDR3 reads CASSSGQGHTGVGYEQYF. For the CDR3, the DNA is TGCGCCAGCAGCTCCGGACAAGGTCACACAGGGGTAGGCTACGAGCAGTACTTC. This chain links TRBV5-1 with TRBJ2-7; 7 bases fit TRBD1. Germline V gene data show CDR1 as SGHRS and CDR2 as YFSETQ. After removal of 3 bases from V and 3 bases from J, the junction contained 18 bases not matched to a gene. The CDR3 totals 18 residues.